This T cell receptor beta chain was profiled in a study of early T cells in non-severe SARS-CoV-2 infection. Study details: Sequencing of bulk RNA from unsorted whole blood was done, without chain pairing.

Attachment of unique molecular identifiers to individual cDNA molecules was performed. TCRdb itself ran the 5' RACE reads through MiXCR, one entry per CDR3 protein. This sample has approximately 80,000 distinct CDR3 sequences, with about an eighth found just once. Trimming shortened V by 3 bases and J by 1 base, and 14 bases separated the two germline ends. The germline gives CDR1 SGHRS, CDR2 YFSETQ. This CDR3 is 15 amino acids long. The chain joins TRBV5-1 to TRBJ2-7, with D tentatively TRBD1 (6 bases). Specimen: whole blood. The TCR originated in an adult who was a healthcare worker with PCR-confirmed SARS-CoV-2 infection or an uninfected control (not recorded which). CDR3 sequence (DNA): TGCGCCAGCAGCTCGACCGGGACAAGATCCTACGAGCAGTACTTC. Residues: CASSSTGTRSYEQYF. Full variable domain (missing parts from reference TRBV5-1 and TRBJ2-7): KAGVTQTPRYLIKTRGQQVTLSCSPISGHRSVSWYQQTPGQGLQFLFEYFSETQRNKGNFPGRFSGRQFSNSRSEMNVSTLELGDSALYLCASSSTGTRSYEQYFGPGTRLTVT.